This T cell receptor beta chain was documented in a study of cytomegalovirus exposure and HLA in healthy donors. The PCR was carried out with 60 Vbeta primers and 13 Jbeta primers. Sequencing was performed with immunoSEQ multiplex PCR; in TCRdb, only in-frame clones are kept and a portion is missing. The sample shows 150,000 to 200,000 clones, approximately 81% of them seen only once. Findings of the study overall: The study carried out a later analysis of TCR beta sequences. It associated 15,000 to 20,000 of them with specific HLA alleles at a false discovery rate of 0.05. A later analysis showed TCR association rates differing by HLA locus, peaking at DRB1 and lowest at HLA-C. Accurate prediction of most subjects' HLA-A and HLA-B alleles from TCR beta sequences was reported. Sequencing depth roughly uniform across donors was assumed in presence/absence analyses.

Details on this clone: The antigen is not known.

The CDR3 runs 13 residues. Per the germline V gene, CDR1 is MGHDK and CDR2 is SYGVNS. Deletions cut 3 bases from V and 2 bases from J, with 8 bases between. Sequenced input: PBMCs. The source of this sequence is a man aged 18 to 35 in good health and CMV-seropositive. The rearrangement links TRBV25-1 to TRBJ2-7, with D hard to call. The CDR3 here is CASSEAQTYEQYF. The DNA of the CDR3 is TGTGCCAGCAGTGAGGCCCAGACCTACGAGCAGTACTTC.